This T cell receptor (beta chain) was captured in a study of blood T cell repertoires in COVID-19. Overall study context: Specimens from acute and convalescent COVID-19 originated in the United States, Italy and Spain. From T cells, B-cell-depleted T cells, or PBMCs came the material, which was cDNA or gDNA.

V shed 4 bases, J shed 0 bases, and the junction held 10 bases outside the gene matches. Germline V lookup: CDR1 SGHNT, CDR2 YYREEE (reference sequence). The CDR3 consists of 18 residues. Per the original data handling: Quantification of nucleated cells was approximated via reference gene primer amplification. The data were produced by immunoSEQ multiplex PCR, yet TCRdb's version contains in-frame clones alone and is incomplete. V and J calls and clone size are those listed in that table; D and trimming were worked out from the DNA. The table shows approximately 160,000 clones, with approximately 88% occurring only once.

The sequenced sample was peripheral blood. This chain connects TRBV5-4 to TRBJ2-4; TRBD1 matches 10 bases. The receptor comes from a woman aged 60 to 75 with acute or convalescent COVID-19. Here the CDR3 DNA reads TGTGCCAGCAGCCTTACCGGGACAGGGGACTTAGCCAAAAACATTCAGTACTTC. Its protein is CASSLTGTGDLAKNIQYF.